This section outlines one T cell receptor (beta chain) sequence together with its context. These data come from a study of CD8+ T cells in alopecia areata. This CDR3 has 14 residues. V was clipped by 6 bases and J by 6 bases; unmatched bases: 10. CDR1 SGHNT and CDR2 YYREEE come from the germline V gene (reference sequence). Following extraction, RNA underwent reverse transcription to cDNA, which served as the sequencing template. Profiled with immunoSEQ multiplex PCR; TCRdb holds only in-frame clones, not every one. This table has 220,000 or so clones, around 62% appearing once. The genes are TRBV5-4 and TRBJ1-2; 8 nucleotides line up with TRBD1. The TCR sequence derives from a human donor with alopecia areata. Sequenced here: CD4+ T cells sorted from blood, sampled at week 0. DNA of the CDR3: TGTGCCAGCACCCCTGGACAGGGCAGGGATGGCTACACCTTC. Translated, it gives CASTPGQGRDGYTF.